One sample yielded the 18 T cell receptor beta chains listed below, sequenced in a study of control samples from healthy donors and cancer patients. Profiling relied on immunoSEQ multiplex PCR, and the TCRdb table lists in-frame clones only, not all of them. This table holds 160,000 or so clones, approximately 94% found once. Sequences were obtained from PBMCs. The origin of the receptors is a man between 60 and 75 years old with colorectal cancer.

The V and J genes are TRBV7-2 and TRBJ1-6, with 9 bases identical to TRBD1. CDR3 length: 18 amino acids. Germline-derived CDR1 and CDR2 are SGHTA and FQGNSA. The junction had 11 bases not matched to a gene; V was cut back by 1 base and J by 7 bases. CDR3 residues: CASSLGRRTGAHNSPLHF. CDR3 DNA sequence: TGTGCCAGCAGCTTAGGTAGGAGGACAGGGGCGCACAATTCACCCCTCCACTTT.

There are a few counts of this clone. The chain combines TRBV2 with TRBJ2-3, with TRBD2 as a possible D gene (10 bases). The CDR3 sequence is 20 residues long. Germline V gene data show CDR1 as SNHLY and CDR2 as FYNNEI. The V gene lost 5 bases and the J gene lost 4 bases, with 31 bases spanning the gap. DNA of the CDR3: TGTGCCAGCAGTAAAACAGGGGGCTTTTCACCTAGCGGGGGACCAGATACGCAGTATTTT. It encodes CASSKTGGFSPSGGPDTQYF.

The chain employs TRBV6-5 and TRBJ1-5, with TRBD1 matching over 8 bases. Unmatched junction bases numbered 6, after V lost 4 bases and J lost 4 bases. Germline CDR1 MNHEY, CDR2 SVGAGI. The CDR3 contains 15 residues. CDR3 amino acids: CASSSDRGENQPQHF. As DNA, the CDR3 is TGTGCCAGCAGTTCCGACAGGGGCGAAAATCAGCCCCAGCATTTT.

V usage is TRBV7-9 and J usage is TRBJ2-2; D is undetermined. Germline V gives CDR1 SEHNR, CDR2 FQNEAQ (reference sequence). This CDR3 is 12 amino acids long. Trimming took off 7 bases at V and 5 bases at J, with 8 bases between the two ends. In DNA form, the CDR3 reads TGTGCCAGCAACGCCAGAACCGGGGAGCTGTTTTTT. Translation gives CASNARTGELFF.

The CDR3 loop reads CASSLDGVNTEAFF. CDR3 nucleotides: TGCGCCAGCAGCTTGGATGGGGTGAACACTGAAGCTTTCTTT. The chain recombines TRBV5-1 with TRBJ1-1; D is uncertain. CDR1 and CDR2 (germline): SGHRS, YFSETQ. V gave up 0 bases and J gave up 0 bases, with 6 bases separating them. The CDR3 has 14 residues.

The V call is TRBV2, the J call TRBJ1-1; D remains ambiguous. V lost 6 bases and J lost 0, with 8 bases in between. This CDR3 is 13 amino acids long. CDR1 and CDR2 (germline): SNHLY, FYNNEI. As DNA, the CDR3 is TGTGCCAGCAGGGCGACATTGAACACTGAAGCTTTCTTT. Protein sequence: CASRATLNTEAFF.

The chain recombines TRBV5-4 with TRBJ1-1; D unresolved. V was shortened by 4 bases and J by 4 bases, with 11 bases between the two germline ends. Germline V gives CDR1 SGHNT, CDR2 YYREEE (reference sequence). The CDR3 spans 13 residues. In DNA, the CDR3 is TGTGCCAGCAGCGGCCCCGGTGGCACTGAAGCTTTCTTT. Protein product: CASSGPGGTEAFF. The whole variable domain, filled in from reference TRBV5-4 and TRBJ1-1, reads ETGVTQSPTHLIKTRGQQVTLRCSSQSGHNTVSWYQQALGQGPQFIFQYYREEENGRGNFPPRFSGLQFPNYSSELNVNALELDDSALYLCASSGPGGTEAFFGQGTRLTVV.

This chain connects TRBV12-5 to TRBJ1-2, with D unresolved. CDR1 and CDR2 (germline): LGHNT, FRNRAP. V lost 0 bases and J lost 4, with 6 bases in between. The CDR3 sequence is 13 residues long. This CDR3 is CASGLVGSYGYTF. CDR3 nucleotide sequence: TGTGCTAGTGGTTTGGTAGGCAGCTATGGCTACACCTTC.

The CDR3 region is CASSHGSDQPQHF. For the CDR3, the DNA is TGTGCCAGCAGCCATGGGTCTGATCAGCCCCAGCATTTT. This chain joins TRBV11-2 and TRBJ1-5, with D unresolved. Germline CDR1 SGHAT, CDR2 FQNNGV. This CDR3 region has 13 residues. Trimming left V 5 bases short and J 5 bases short, with 10 bases between.

This clone has just a few counts. The CDR3 sequence: CASSLRGGSEQFF. Written as DNA, the CDR3 is TGTGCCAGCAGCTTGCGGGGGGGCAGTGAGCAGTTCTTC. This chain connects TRBV13 to TRBJ2-1; 9 bases line up with TRBD2. This CDR3 contains 13 residues. Unmatched junction bases numbered 3, after V lost 3 bases and J lost 9 bases. Germline loops: CDR1 PRHDT, CDR2 FYEKMQ (reference sequence).

The chain has TRBV4-3 and TRBJ1-1; perhaps TRBD1 as D (6 bases). Per germline, CDR1 LGHNA and CDR2 YSLEER. The V end lost 1 base, the J end lost 1 base, and 10 bases lay between the germline ends. The CDR3 is 15 amino acids. This chain's CDR3 is CASSQAWTANTEAFF. The CDR3 DNA reads as TGCGCCAGCAGCCAAGCGTGGACAGCGAACACTGAAGCTTTCTTT.

V gene TRBV19 combines with J gene TRBJ2-1, with D perhaps matching TRBD1 (7 bases). CDR1 is LNHDA and CDR2 is SQIVND in the germline V gene (reference sequence). CDR3 size: 15 residues. V lost 7 bases and J 3 bases, leaving 16 bases between the germline ends. The CDR3 spells CASNTGAGGYNEQFF. The CDR3 nucleotides read TGTGCCAGTAATACGGGGGCAGGGGGCTACAATGAGCAGTTCTTC.

This chain uses TRBV7-2 with TRBJ2-2; 7 bases match TRBD1. Germline V CDR1 and CDR2: SGHTA, FQGNSA. This CDR3 has 16 amino acids. With V trimmed by 5 bases and J by 2 bases, 8 bases remained unmatched. The DNA for the CDR3 is TGTGCCAGCAGCCCGGGACAGATTTTAAACACCGGGGAGCTGTTTTTT. Translation: CASSPGQILNTGELFF.

The chain employs TRBV9 and TRBJ2-5, with no clear D. CDR1 and CDR2 from the germline V gene are SGDLS and YYNGEE. There are 15 residues in the CDR3. V was shortened by 0 bases and J by 5 bases, with 14 bases between the two germline ends. This CDR3 reads CASSVGPAERETQYF. CDR3 bases: TGTGCCAGCAGCGTAGGTCCCGCCGAGAGGGAGACCCAGTACTTC.

This chain connects TRBV6-2 or TRBV6-3 to TRBJ2-3; 10 positions match TRBD2. Germline CDR1 reads MNHEY; CDR2 reads SVGEGT. The CDR3 sequence is 17 residues long. The trim removed 2 bases at V and 2 bases at J, leaving 7 bases unmatched. The chain's CDR3 is CASSYEIAGGPTDTQYF. CDR3 coding DNA: TGTGCCAGCAGTTACGAGATAGCGGGGGGACCCACAGATACGCAGTATTTT.

The chain recombines TRBV5-1 with TRBJ1-3, with D possibly being TRBD1 (5 bases). The CDR3 has 16 amino acids. V shed 4 bases and J shed 0 bases, with 14 bases lying between them. The germline CDR1 and CDR2 sequences are SGHRS and YFSETQ. CDR3 DNA: TGCGCCAGCAGCAGAAAAGACAGTCTCTCTGGAAACACCATATATTTT. Its translation: CASSRKDSLSGNTIYF.

The rearrangement joins TRBV5-1 to TRBJ2-7; the D call may be TRBD1 or TRBD2 (5 bases each). Germline CDR1 SGHRS, CDR2 YFSETQ. The length of the CDR3 is 14 residues. Trimming stripped 3 bases from V and 0 bases from J, with 10 bases between. For the CDR3, the DNA is TGCGCCAGCAGCTCCGGGACGCTCTCCTACGAGCAGTACTTC. Its translation: CASSSGTLSYEQYF.

The chain uses TRBV24-1 and TRBJ1-4; tentatively, D is TRBD1 (6 bases). Trimming took off 9 bases at V and 8 bases at J, with 12 bases between the two ends. Germline V CDR1 and CDR2: KGHDR, SFDVKD. The CDR3 is 12 amino acids. CDR3 protein: CATSGGREKLFF. The CDR3 DNA reads TGTGCCACCTCTGGGGGGCGCGAAAAACTGTTTTTT.